The rows below give T cell receptor beta chains drawn from one sample of a study of T-cell memory formation after mild COVID-19. MiXCR, applied by TCRdb to the 5' RACE reads, yields one record per CDR3 protein. This table holds about 150,000 distinct CDR3 sequences, more than 12% found once. The specimen sequenced was PBMCs or a T cell subset sorted from them (not recorded which). The receptor set was obtained from an adult woman who had mild COVID-19 (a few samples of this study predate the infection). Cell type and time point are not known. Both conserved end residues are part of each CDR3. Each record gives: D gene, J gene, V gene, clone size, CDR3 length, CDR3 protein, CDR3 DNA. A D gene is named only where the DNA matches it firmly. Clone size is stated in some rows and not others, as once, few, many or a class when expanded.

NA,TRBJ2-7,TRBV6-6,many,12,CASISETYEQYF,TGTGCCAGCATCTCGGAGACCTACGAGCAGTACTTC
NA,TRBJ1-1,TRBV20-1,many,17,CSARSSGETSGETEAFF,TGCAGTGCTAGGTCCAGTGGGGAAACGTCGGGTGAGACTGAAGCTTTCTTT
NA,TRBJ2-3,TRBV3-1,few,14,CASSQGTIKDTQYF,TGTGCCAGCAGCCAAGGAACCATTAAAGATACGCAGTATTTT
TRBD1,TRBJ2-7,TRBV7-9,NA,17,CASSYGRPGQGVHEQYF,TGTGCCAGCAGCTACGGGAGGCCGGGACAGGGGGTCCACGAGCAGTACTTC
TRBD1,TRBJ2-7,TRBV5-1,few,14,CASSFWTGGDEQYF,TGCGCCAGCAGCTTTTGGACAGGGGGCGACGAGCAGTACTTC
TRBD1,TRBJ2-6,TRBV7-3,NA,18,CASSLRGGQTAGANVLTF,TGTGCCAGCAGCTTAAGAGGGGGACAGACGGCGGGGGCCAACGTCCTGACTTTC
NA,TRBJ2-5,TRBV6-1,NA,17,CASSGLYHTGNQETQYF,TGTGCCAGCAGTGGACTCTACCACACAGGGAACCAAGAGACCCAGTACTTC
TRBD1,TRBJ2-1,TRBV3-1,few,16,CASSQDPQGAANEQFF,TGTGCCAGCAGCCAAGATCCACAGGGGGCAGCCAATGAGCAGTTCTTC
NA,TRBJ1-4,TRBV9,few,13,CASRGDSGEKLFF,TGTGCCAGCAGAGGAGACAGCGGCGAAAAACTGTTTTTT
NA,TRBJ1-2,TRBV25-1,NA,13,CASSESARGGYTF,TGTGCCAGCAGTGAATCGGCCCGGGGAGGCTACACCTTC
NA,TRBJ2-2,TRBV9,few,12,CASSVSTGELFF,TGTGCCAGCAGCGTAAGCACCGGGGAGCTGTTTTTT
TRBD2,TRBJ2-5,TRBV7-2,few,15,CASSLEAGGRETQYF,TGTGCCAGCAGCTTAGAAGCGGGAGGACGGGAGACCCAGTACTTC
NA,TRBJ2-7,TRBV2,few,14,CASSGGISSYEQYF,TGTGCCAGCAGTGGCGGGATTTCCTCCTACGAGCAGTACTTC
NA,TRBJ2-4,TRBV5-1,many,16,CASSLDPQGSSNIQYF,TGCGCCAGCAGCTTGGACCCACAGGGCTCGTCAAACATTCAGTACTTC
TRBD1,TRBJ2-1,TRBV4-1,few,16,CASSQARTGAYNEQFF,TGCGCCAGCAGCCAAGCCCGGACAGGGGCCTACAATGAGCAGTTCTTC
TRBD1,TRBJ1-2,TRBV7-2,NA,14,CASSLGGGDYGYTF,TGTGCCAGCAGCTTAGGAGGGGGCGACTATGGCTACACCTTC
NA,TRBJ2-3,TRBV7-8,few,13,CASSSLTTDTQYF,TGTGCCAGCAGCTCACTCACCACAGATACGCAGTATTTT
NA,TRBJ2-1,TRBV5-1,many,15,CASSSPEHSYNEQFF,TGCGCCAGCAGCTCCCCTGAACACTCCTACAATGAGCAGTTCTTC
NA,TRBJ1-6,TRBV13,NA,15,CASSFTGRVRVPLHF,TGTGCCAGCAGCTTCACGGGCAGGGTAAGGGTACCCCTCCACTTT
NA,TRBJ2-7,TRBV9,few,14,CASSVGGPSYEQYF,TGTGCCAGCAGCGTAGGGGGGCCCTCCTACGAGCAGTACTTC
TRBD2,TRBJ2-5,TRBV20-1,few,16,CSARKSTSGSQETQYF,TGCAGTGCTAGGAAAAGCACTAGCGGGAGCCAAGAGACCCAGTACTTC
TRBD1,TRBJ1-1,TRBV12-3/TRBV12-4,NA,13,CASSSLPGGEAFF,TGTGCCAGCAGTTCCTTGCCAGGGGGTGAAGCTTTCTTT
NA,TRBJ2-1,TRBV20-1,NA,15,CSARERRFSYNEQFF,TGCAGTGCTAGAGAACGGAGGTTCTCCTACAATGAGCAGTTCTTC
NA,TRBJ2-1,TRBV7-8,NA,16,CASSLSRLVYRYHSSF,TGTGCCAGCAGCCTCAGCAGACTAGTCTACAGGTACCATTCGTCCTTC
NA,TRBJ2-1,TRBV4-1,few,17,CASSQRDGGELYNEQFF,TGCGCCAGCAGCCAACGCGACGGGGGAGAGCTATACAATGAGCAGTTCTTC
TRBD2,TRBJ2-5,TRBV7-3,NA,13,CASSPTSGGTQYF,TGTGCCAGCAGCCCGACTAGCGGGGGGACCCAGTACTTC
TRBD2,TRBJ2-1,TRBV7-6,NA,15,CASSPGASGGPQQFF,TGTGCCAGCAGCCCAGGGGCTAGCGGGGGCCCTCAGCAGTTCTTC
NA,TRBJ1-6,TRBV7-9,NA,15,CASSKAGRQFSPLHF,TGTGCCAGCAGCAAAGCGGGCCGACAGTTTTCACCCCTCCACTTT
NA,TRBJ1-5,TRBV4-3,many,15,CASSQDPQGNQPQHF,TGCGCCAGCAGCCAAGATCCACAGGGAAATCAGCCCCAGCATTTT
TRBD2,TRBJ2-7,TRBV5-6,once,14,CASSLGTRGTEQYF,TGTGCCAGCAGCTTGGGGACTAGAGGGACCGAGCAGTACTTC
TRBD2,TRBJ2-7,TRBV4-1,few,16,CASTTTSGRSLYEQYF,TGCGCCAGCACCACGACTAGCGGGAGGTCTCTCTACGAGCAGTACTTC
TRBD1,TRBJ2-1,TRBV15,few,15,CATESRGQGDDEQLF,TGTGCCACAGAATCCAGAGGACAGGGTGACGATGAGCAGTTATTC
NA,TRBJ2-2,TRBV11-1,NA,17,CASSYPQLIANTGELFF,TGTGCCAGCAGCTATCCACAGTTAATCGCGAACACCGGGGAGCTGTTTTTT
TRBD2,TRBJ2-7,TRBV18,NA,15,CASSQSRGASYEQYF,TGTGCCAGCTCACAATCGCGGGGGGCCTCCTACGAGCAGTACTTC
NA,TRBJ2-7,TRBV20-1,NA,12,CSARVGGYEQYF,TGCAGTGCTAGAGTGGGGGGATACGAGCAGTACTTC
TRBD2,TRBJ2-4,TRBV12-3/TRBV12-4,NA,13,CASSPTGTSFQYF,TGTGCCAGCAGCCCGACCGGGACTAGTTTTCAGTACTTC
NA,TRBJ2-5,TRBV23-1,NA,16,CASYNDRKKYQETQYF,TGCGCCAGCTACAACGACAGGAAAAAATATCAAGAGACCCAGTACTTC
TRBD2,TRBJ2-1,TRBV7-9,few,16,CASSFLAGPLYNEQFF,TGTGCCAGCAGCTTTTTAGCGGGGCCCCTCTACAATGAGCAGTTCTTC
NA,TRBJ2-1,TRBV5-1,NA,15,CASSLLGPPRNEQFF,TGCGCCAGCAGCTTGCTGGGGCCACCGCGAAATGAGCAGTTCTTC
NA,TRBJ1-1,TRBV7-6,many,15,CASSLVGVENTEAFF,TGTGCCAGCAGCTTAGTCGGGGTGGAGAACACTGAAGCTTTCTTT
NA,TRBJ2-7,TRBV6-5,few,15,CASSARTRVQGEQYF,TGTGCCAGCAGTGCTCGGACAAGGGTTCAAGGCGAGCAGTACTTC
TRBD1,TRBJ1-1,TRBV5-1,NA,15,CASSPASGTGFEAFF,TGCGCCAGCAGCCCGGCGTCAGGGACAGGTTTTGAAGCTTTCTTT
TRBD2,TRBJ2-1,TRBV7-2,many,15,CASSLVGGSGNEQFF,TGTGCCAGCAGCTTAGTTGGCGGGAGCGGGAATGAGCAGTTCTTC
NA,TRBJ1-1,TRBV5-6,NA,12,CASKIRGGEAFF,TGTGCCAGCAAGATAAGGGGGGGCGAAGCTTTCTTT
TRBD1,TRBJ2-5,TRBV20-1,NA,14,CSATRGTIQETQYF,TGCAGTGCTACCAGGGGGACCATCCAAGAGACCCAGTACTTC
TRBD2,TRBJ2-1,TRBV6-5,NA,15,CASRTAGGRYNEQFF,TGTGCCAGCAGAACGGCCGGGGGGAGGTACAATGAGCAGTTCTTC
NA,TRBJ2-1,TRBV20-1,few,12,CSARDYGNEQFF,TGCAGTGCTAGAGATTACGGAAATGAGCAGTTCTTC
NA,TRBJ2-1,TRBV4-1,NA,13,CASSQDRSNEQFF,TGCGCCAGCAGCCAAGACCGAAGCAATGAGCAGTTCTTC
NA,TRBJ1-5,TRBV20-1,NA,13,CSARAGTYQPQHF,TGCAGTGCTAGAGCAGGGACATATCAGCCCCAGCATTTT
NA,TRBJ2-1,TRBV9,NA,15,CASSVEGIMMNEQFF,TGTGCCAGCAGCGTAGAGGGGATTATGATGAATGAGCAGTTCTTC
TRBD2,TRBJ2-3,TRBV7-2,few,15,CASSAPAGGADTQYF,TGTGCCAGCAGCGCCCCAGCGGGGGGGGCCGATACGCAGTATTTT
NA,TRBJ1-1,TRBV4-1,NA,13,CASSQNRDTEAFF,TGCGCCAGCAGCCAAAACAGGGACACTGAAGCTTTCTTT
TRBD2,TRBJ2-2,TRBV20-1,few,16,CSARDLLAGNTGELFF,TGCAGTGCTAGGGATTTACTAGCGGGTAACACCGGGGAGCTGTTTTTT
TRBD2,TRBJ2-4,TRBV12-3/TRBV12-4,few,17,CASGPASGSEAKNIQYF,TGTGCCAGCGGTCCGGCTAGCGGGAGCGAGGCCAAAAACATTCAGTACTTC